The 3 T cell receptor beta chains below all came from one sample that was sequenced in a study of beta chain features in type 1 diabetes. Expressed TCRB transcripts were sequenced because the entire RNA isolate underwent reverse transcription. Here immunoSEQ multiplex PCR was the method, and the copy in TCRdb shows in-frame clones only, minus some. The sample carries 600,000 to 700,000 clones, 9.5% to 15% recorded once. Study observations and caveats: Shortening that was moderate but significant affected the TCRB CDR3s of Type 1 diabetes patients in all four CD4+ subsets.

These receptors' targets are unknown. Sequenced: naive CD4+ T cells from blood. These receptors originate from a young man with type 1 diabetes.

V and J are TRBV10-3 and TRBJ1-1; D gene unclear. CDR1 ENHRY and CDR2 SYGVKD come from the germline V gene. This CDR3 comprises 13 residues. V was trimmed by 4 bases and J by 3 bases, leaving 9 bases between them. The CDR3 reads CAISASGDTEAFF. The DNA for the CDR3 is TGTGCCATCAGTGCCAGTGGAGACACTGAAGCTTTCTTT.

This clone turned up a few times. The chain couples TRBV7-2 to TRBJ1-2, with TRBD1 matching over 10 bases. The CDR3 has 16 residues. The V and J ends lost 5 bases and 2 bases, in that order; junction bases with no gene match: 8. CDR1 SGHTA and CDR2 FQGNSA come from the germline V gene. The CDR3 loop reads CASSPYRTGGNYGYTF. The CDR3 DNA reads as TGTGCCAGCAGCCCTTACAGGACAGGGGGGAACTATGGCTACACCTTC.

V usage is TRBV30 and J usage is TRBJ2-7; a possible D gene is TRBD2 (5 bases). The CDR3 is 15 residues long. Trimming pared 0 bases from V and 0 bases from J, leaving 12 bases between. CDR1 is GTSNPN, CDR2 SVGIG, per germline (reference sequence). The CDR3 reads CAWSVLLGSSYEQYF. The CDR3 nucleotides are TGTGCCTGGAGTGTACTTCTGGGGAGCTCCTACGAGCAGTACTTC.